A selection of T cell receptor beta chains follows, all from one sample in a study of blood T cell repertoires in COVID-19. TCRdb keeps only in-frame clones here, not all; method: immunoSEQ multiplex PCR. The top ten hold roughly 3.3% of the sample, which has under 170,000 clones, 86% seen once. Sequences were obtained from peripheral blood. The receptors here all came from a man between 65 and 79 years old with acute or convalescent COVID-19. The CDR3 runs from the conserved cysteine through the conserved F or W. A D gene is named only where the DNA matches it firmly. Rows may omit the clone size; those that give it use once, few, many or a size class.

CASSPRETEAFF TGTGCCAGCAGCCCCCGTGAGACTGAAGCTTTCTTT NA NA TRBJ1-1 TRBV3-1/TRBV3-2
CASSYSGLAGFEQYF TGTGCCAGCAGTTACAGCGGACTAGCGGGATTCGAGCAGTACTTC NA TRBD2 TRBJ2-7 TRBV6-5
CASSEVLDTQYF TGTGCCAGTAGCGAGGTTCTGGATACGCAGTATTTT once NA TRBJ2-3 TRBV19
CASSPGRLNTEAFF TGTGCCAGTAGTCCAGGGAGGTTGAACACTGAAGCTTTCTTT NA NA TRBJ1-1 TRBV19
CASGLAGGFYEQYF TGTGCCAGCGGACTAGCGGGAGGTTTCTACGAGCAGTACTTC NA TRBD2 TRBJ2-7 TRBV28
CASSQEGVGDRAFQPQHF TGTGCCAGCAGCCAAGAAGGTGTCGGAGACAGGGCATTCCAGCCCCAGCATTTT NA TRBD1 TRBJ1-5 TRBV4-2
CASSLSGRGRKDYNEQFF TGCGCCAGCAGCCTTAGCGGGAGAGGGCGGAAGGATTACAATGAGCAGTTCTTC NA TRBD2 TRBJ2-1 TRBV5-1
CASSQGTGGCYGYTF TGTGCCAGCAGCCAAGGAACAGGGGGCTGCTATGGCTACACCTTC NA TRBD1 TRBJ1-2 TRBV3-1/TRBV3-2
CASSLQEQAGAFF TGTGCCAGCAGCTTACAAGAGCAGGCAGGCGCTTTCTTT NA NA TRBJ1-1 TRBV11-2
CASSPTPSGSTDTQYF TGTGCCAGCTCACCAACGCCTAGCGGGAGCACAGATACGCAGTATTTT NA TRBD2 TRBJ2-3 TRBV18
CASSLDGGLTGNTIYF TGTGCCAGCAGCTTAGATGGAGGGTTAACTGGAAACACCATATATTTT NA NA TRBJ1-3 TRBV7-2
CASLYASPGLGYEQYF TGTGCCAGCCTGTATGCCTCACCGGGACTGGGCTACGAGCAGTACTTC NA NA TRBJ2-7 TRBV2
CASSPKQGFHGYTF TGCGCCAGCAGCCCAAAACAGGGGTTTCATGGCTACACCTTC NA TRBD1 TRBJ1-2 TRBV5-1
CASSTRTGQGTQYF TGTGCCAGTAGTACTCGGACAGGGCAAGGGACCCAGTACTTC NA TRBD1 TRBJ2-5 TRBV19
CASSPGAGIDNSPLHF TGCGCCAGCAGCCCAGGGGCAGGCATCGATAATTCACCCCTCCACTTT NA NA TRBJ1-6 TRBV5-1
CAWEDRGYGYTF TGTGCCTGGGAGGACAGGGGGTATGGCTACACCTTC NA TRBD1 TRBJ1-2 TRBV30
CASSLKSPAGTDTQYF TGTGCCAGCAGTTTAAAATCCCCCGCAGGAACAGATACGCAGTATTTT NA NA TRBJ2-3 TRBV28
CATSRSGLNNEQFF TGTGCCACCAGCAGATCGGGACTGAACAATGAGCAGTTCTTC NA NA TRBJ2-1 TRBV15